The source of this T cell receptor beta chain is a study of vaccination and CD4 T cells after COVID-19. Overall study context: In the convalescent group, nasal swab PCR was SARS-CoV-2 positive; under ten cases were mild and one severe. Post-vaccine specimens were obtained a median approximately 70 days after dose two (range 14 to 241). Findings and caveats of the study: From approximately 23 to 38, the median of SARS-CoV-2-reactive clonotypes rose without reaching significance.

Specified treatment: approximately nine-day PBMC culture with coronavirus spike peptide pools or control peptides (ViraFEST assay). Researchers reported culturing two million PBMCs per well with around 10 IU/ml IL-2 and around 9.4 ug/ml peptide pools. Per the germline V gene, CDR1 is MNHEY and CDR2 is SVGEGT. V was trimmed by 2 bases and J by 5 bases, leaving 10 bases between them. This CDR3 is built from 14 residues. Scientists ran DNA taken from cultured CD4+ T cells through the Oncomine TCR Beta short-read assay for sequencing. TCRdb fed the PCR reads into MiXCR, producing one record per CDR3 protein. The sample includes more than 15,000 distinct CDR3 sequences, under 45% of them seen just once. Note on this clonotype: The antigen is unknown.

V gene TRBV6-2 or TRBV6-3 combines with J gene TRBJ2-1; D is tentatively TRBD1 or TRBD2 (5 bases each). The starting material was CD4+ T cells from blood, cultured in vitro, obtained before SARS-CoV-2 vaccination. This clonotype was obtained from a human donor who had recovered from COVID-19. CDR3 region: CASSYGGTHNEQFF. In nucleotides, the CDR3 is TGTGCCAGCAGTTACGGGGGAACCCACAATGAGCAGTTCTTC.